These 20 T cell receptor beta chains originate from one sample sequenced in a study of T-cell memory formation after mild COVID-19 (dated by TCRdb to the early 2020s). The method behind the library was 5' RACE. For sequencing, an Illumina NovaSeq 6000 was employed. TCRdb itself trimmed the public reads at Q25 with fastp, ran MiXCR and retained productive beta chains. When rows share a CDR3 protein, they turn into one entry using the most common DNA and genes. This sample gives about 270,000 distinct CDR3 sequences in total; 16% of them show up just once. The ten largest account for 20% to 25% of the sample. The sample taken for sequencing was PBMCs or a T cell subset sorted from them (not recorded which). The source of these receptors is a man aged 18 to 30 who had mild COVID-19 (a few samples of this study predate the infection). The sample titles of this study are shuffled in the database, so cell type and time point are left out; the donor was told from shared clones.

The chain joins TRBV4-2 to TRBJ2-3; 14 bases agree with TRBD2. The CDR3 sequence is 18 residues long. Germline CDR1 LGHNA, CDR2 YNFKEQ. V was pared by 0 bases and J by 2 bases, with 4 bases of the junction left unmatched. CDR3 sequence: CASSQDGLAGGHTDTQYF. In DNA, the CDR3 is TGTGCCAGCAGCCAAGACGGACTAGCGGGGGGACACACAGATACGCAGTATTTT.

CDR3 in DNA: TGTGCCAGCAGTTACGATGGAGACAGGGGTTCACCCCTCCACTTT. Translating gives CASSYDGDRGSPLHF. The chain links TRBV6-5 to TRBJ1-6, with TRBD1 identical over 8 bases. The CDR3 covers 15 residues. V trimming: 2 bases; J trimming: 9 bases; junction bases outside the gene matches: 6. Germline CDR1 MNHEY, CDR2 SVGAGI.

V gene TRBV12-3 or TRBV12-4 combines with J gene TRBJ1-4; the D is unclear. Trimming cost V 1 base and J 2 bases, with 14 bases left between them. There are 17 residues in the CDR3. This chain's CDR3 is CASSLGRTMLTNEKLFF. The CDR3 DNA sequence: TGTGCCAGCAGTTTAGGACGGACTATGCTGACTAATGAAAAACTGTTTTTT.

J is TRBJ1-1 and V is TRBV7-3; 8 bases map to TRBD1. Germline V CDR1 and CDR2: SGHTA, FQGTGA. The CDR3 consists of 14 residues. J was trimmed by 4 bases and V by 6 bases; bases with no gene match: 7. The chain's CDR3 is CASSRTGRTTEAFF. As DNA, the CDR3 is TGTGCCAGCAGTAGGACAGGGCGGACCACTGAAGCTTTCTTT.

This clonotype was seen only a few times. V is TRBV6-5 and J is TRBJ2-6, with TRBD1 as a possible D gene (5 bases). From germline, CDR1 is MNHEY and CDR2 SVGAGI. V lost 8 bases and J lost 2, with 25 bases in between. This CDR3 comprises 19 residues. This CDR3 is CASGEQGVLGPTGANVLTF. CDR3 DNA sequence: TGTGCCAGCGGAGAGCAAGGGGTATTGGGCCCGACTGGGGCCAACGTCCTGACTTTC.

This clonotype has a handful of counts. The chain carries TRBV7-9 and TRBJ1-2; the D gene is possibly TRBD1 (6 bases). The germline CDR1 and CDR2 sequences are SEHNR and FQNEAQ (reference sequence). This CDR3 is built from 15 residues. V dropped 4 bases and J dropped 1 base, with 13 bases sitting between them. The DNA for the CDR3 is TGTGCCAGCAGCTACCCTGAAGGGGGTAACTATGGCTACACCTTC. Protein sequence: CASSYPEGGNYGYTF.

The V gene is TRBV4-3, the J gene TRBJ1-1, with D perhaps TRBD1 (5 bases). CDR1 and CDR2 from the germline V gene are LGHNA and YSLEER. Trimming stripped 1 base from V and 0 bases from J, with 12 bases between. This CDR3 is 16 amino acids long. In DNA form, the CDR3 reads TGCGCCAGCAGCCAAGCTTGGTCAGGGCTGAACACTGAAGCTTTCTTT. Amino acids: CASSQAWSGLNTEAFF.

The chain employs TRBV7-3 and TRBJ2-7, with no clear D. The CDR3 is 13 amino acids. The germline V gene has CDR1 SGHTA and CDR2 FQGTGA. The V end was cut by 2 bases, the J end by 4 bases, with 9 bases between. The chain's CDR3 is CASSLGPDYEQYF. The DNA for the CDR3 is TGTGCCAGCAGCTTAGGGCCGGATTACGAGCAGTACTTC.

V usage is TRBV20-1 and J usage is TRBJ2-7, with D possibly being TRBD2 (7 bases). The CDR3 is made up of 14 amino acids. Trimming removed 3 bases from V and 8 bases from J, with 20 bases in between. Germline CDR1 reads DFQATT; CDR2 reads SNEGSKA (reference sequence). The CDR3, as DNA: TGCAGTGCTAGGTCCGGCTCCGAGGGGGGGAAGCAGTACTTC. It codes for CSARSGSEGGKQYF.

The rearrangement joins TRBV5-1 to TRBJ2-5; TRBD1 agrees at 8 bases. From germline, CDR1 is SGHRS and CDR2 YFSETQ. Trimming took 4 bases from V and 4 from J; bases not matched to a gene: 3. The CDR3 covers 13 residues. In nucleotides, the CDR3 is TGCGCCAGCAGCGCAGGGACAGGAGAGACCCAGTACTTC. This gives the protein CASSAGTGETQYF.

The chain has TRBV20-1 and TRBJ1-4; D is unresolved. Germline CDR1 is DFQATT and CDR2 is SNEGSKA (reference sequence). The CDR3 length is 16 residues. V was cut by 0 bases and J by 4 bases, with 15 bases left in between. CDR3 region: CSARENSWPVNEKLFF. The CDR3, as DNA: TGCAGTGCTAGAGAAAACAGCTGGCCAGTTAATGAAAAACTGTTTTTT.

This chain links TRBV4-1 with TRBJ2-7; 8 bases line up with TRBD2. The junction had 9 bases not matched to a gene; V was cut back by 0 bases and J by 2 bases. CDR1 MGHRA and CDR2 YSYEKL come from the germline V gene. This CDR3 region has 17 residues. CDR3 nucleotide sequence: TGCGCCAGCAGCCAAGACGATAGCGGGGTTTATACCTACGAGCAGTACTTC. Its protein product is CASSQDDSGVYTYEQYF.

The chain couples TRBV6-5 to TRBJ2-5; D uncertain. The CDR3 is made up of 12 amino acids. Between the trimmed V and J ends, which lost 2 bases and 6 bases, there was a span of 7 bases. Germline CDR1 reads MNHEY; CDR2 reads SVGAGI. The CDR3 nucleotides are TGTGCCAGCAGTTACGATATGAAGACCCAGTACTTC. It is translated as CASSYDMKTQYF.

The chain employs TRBV5-1 and TRBJ2-5, with D possibly TRBD2 on 7 matching bases. Trimming cost V 3 bases and J 4 bases, with 19 bases left between them. The CDR3 is 16 residues long. CDR1 is SGHRS, CDR2 YFSETQ, per germline. The CDR3 region is CASSSLEGGPAETQYF. The CDR3 DNA is TGCGCCAGCAGCTCCCTGGAGGGGGGGCCGGCAGAGACCCAGTACTTC.

This clonotype turned up a few times. This chain links TRBV3-1 with TRBJ2-3; TRBD1 agrees at 10 bases. The length of the CDR3 is 14 residues. From germline, CDR1 is LGHDT and CDR2 YNNKEL (reference sequence). Trimming removed 8 bases from V and 3 bases from J; junction bases left unmatched: 5. CDR3 protein: CASCRDRGTDTQYF. Here the CDR3 DNA reads TGTGCCAGCTGTCGGGACAGGGGAACAGATACGCAGTATTTT.

This sequence joins TRBV6-5 and TRBJ1-2; D is possibly TRBD1 (6 bases). The CDR3 is 13 amino acids. Germline V gene sequence: CDR1 MNHEY, CDR2 SVGAGI. The V gene lost 0 bases and the J gene lost 10 bases, with 12 bases spanning the gap. The CDR3 DNA follows: TGTGCCAGCAGTTACTCGAGGGGGTACTTCTACACCTTC. Its translation is CASSYSRGYFYTF.

The rearrangement links TRBV9 to TRBJ1-1; 10 bases agree with TRBD1. The germline V gene encodes CDR1 SGDLS and CDR2 YYNGEE. The CDR3 sequence is 15 residues long. The trim removed 4 bases at V and 5 bases at J, leaving 8 bases unmatched. CDR3 amino acids: CASSPRQGAVTEAFF. The CDR3 DNA follows: TGTGCCAGCAGCCCAAGACAGGGGGCCGTGACTGAAGCTTTCTTT.

The V gene is TRBV3-1, the J gene TRBJ2-2; 12 bases map to TRBD2. Losses at the gene ends were 4 bases for V and 3 bases for J; bases not matched to a gene: 3. CDR1 LGHDT and CDR2 YNNKEL come from the germline V gene (reference sequence). The CDR3 spans 16 residues. The CDR3 protein is CASSRGLAGYTGELFF. The CDR3 coding sequence is TGTGCCAGCAGCCGAGGACTAGCGGGGTACACCGGGGAGCTGTTTTTT.

This clonotype appeared a few times. The chain combines TRBV5-6 with TRBJ2-7; 7 bases are a match to TRBD1. V lost 4 bases, J lost 7 bases, and 11 bases stayed unmatched. Germline CDR1 reads SGHDT; CDR2 reads YYEEEE. The CDR3 sequence is 14 residues long. The CDR3 spells CASSTRGLPGEQYF. CDR3 sequence (DNA): TGTGCCAGCAGCACAAGGGGGCTCCCGGGTGAGCAGTACTTC.

The chain recombines TRBV3-1 with TRBJ1-6; D gene ambiguous. This CDR3 has 13 amino acids. CDR1 is LGHDT and CDR2 is YNNKEL in the germline V gene (reference sequence). V was pared by 1 base and J by 8 bases, with 6 bases between. The CDR3, as DNA: TGTGCCAGCAGCCAAGCTAGGGATTCACCCCTCCACTTT. The encoded protein is CASSQARDSPLHF.